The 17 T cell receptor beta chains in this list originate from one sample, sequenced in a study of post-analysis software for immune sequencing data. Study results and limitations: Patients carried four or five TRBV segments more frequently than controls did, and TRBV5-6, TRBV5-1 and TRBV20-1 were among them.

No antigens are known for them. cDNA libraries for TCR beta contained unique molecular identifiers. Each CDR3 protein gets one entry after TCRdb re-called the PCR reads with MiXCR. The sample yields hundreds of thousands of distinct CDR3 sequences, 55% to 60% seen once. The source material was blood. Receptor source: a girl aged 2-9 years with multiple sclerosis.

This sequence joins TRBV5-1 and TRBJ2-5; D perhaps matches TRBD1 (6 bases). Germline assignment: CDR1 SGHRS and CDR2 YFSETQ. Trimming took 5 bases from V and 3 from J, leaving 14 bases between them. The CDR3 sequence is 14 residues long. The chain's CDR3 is CASSGTTGKETQYF. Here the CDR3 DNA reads TGCGCCAGCAGTGGAACGACAGGAAAAGAGACCCAGTACTTC.

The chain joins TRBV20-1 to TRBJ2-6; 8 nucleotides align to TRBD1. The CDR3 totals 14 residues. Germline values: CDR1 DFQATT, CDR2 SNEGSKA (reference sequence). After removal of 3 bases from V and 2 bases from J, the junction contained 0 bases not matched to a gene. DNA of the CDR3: TGCAGTGCTAGGGACAGGGCTGGGGCCAACGTCCTGACTTTC. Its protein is CSARDRAGANVLTF.

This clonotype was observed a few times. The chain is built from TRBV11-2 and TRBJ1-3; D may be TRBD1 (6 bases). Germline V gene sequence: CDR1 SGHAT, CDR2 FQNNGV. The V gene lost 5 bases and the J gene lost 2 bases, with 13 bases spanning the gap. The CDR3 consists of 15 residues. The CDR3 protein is CASSTTTGPGNTIYF. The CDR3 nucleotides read TGTGCCAGCAGCACTACTACAGGGCCTGGAAACACCATATATTTT.

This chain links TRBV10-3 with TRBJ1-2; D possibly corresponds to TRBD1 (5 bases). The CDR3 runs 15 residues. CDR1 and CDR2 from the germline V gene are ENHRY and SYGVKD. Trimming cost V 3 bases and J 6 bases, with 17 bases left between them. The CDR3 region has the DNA TGTGCCATCAGTGAATCCAGGGATGCGAGGAATGGCTACACCTTC. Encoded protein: CAISESRDARNGYTF.

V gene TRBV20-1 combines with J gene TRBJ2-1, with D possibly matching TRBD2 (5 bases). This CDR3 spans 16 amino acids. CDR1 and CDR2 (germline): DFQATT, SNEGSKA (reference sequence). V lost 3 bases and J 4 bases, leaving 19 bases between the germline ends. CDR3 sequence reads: CSASPLSGWGYNEQFF. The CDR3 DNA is TGCAGTGCTAGCCCCCTCTCGGGATGGGGTTACAATGAGCAGTTCTTC.

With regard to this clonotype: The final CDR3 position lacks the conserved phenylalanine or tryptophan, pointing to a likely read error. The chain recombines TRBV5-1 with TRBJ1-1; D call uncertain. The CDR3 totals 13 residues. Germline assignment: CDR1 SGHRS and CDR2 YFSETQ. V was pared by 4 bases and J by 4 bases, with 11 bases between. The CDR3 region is CASSMTSPTEAFC. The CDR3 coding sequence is TGCGCCAGCAGCATGACAAGCCCCACTGAAGCTTTCTGT.

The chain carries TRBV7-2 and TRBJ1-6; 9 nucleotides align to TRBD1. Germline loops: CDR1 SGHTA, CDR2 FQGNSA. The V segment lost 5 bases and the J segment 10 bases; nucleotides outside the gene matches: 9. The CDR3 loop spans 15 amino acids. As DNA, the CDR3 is TGTGCCAGCAGCGTAAGGGACAGGGTCAGATCACCCCTCCACTTT. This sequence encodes CASSVRDRVRSPLHF.

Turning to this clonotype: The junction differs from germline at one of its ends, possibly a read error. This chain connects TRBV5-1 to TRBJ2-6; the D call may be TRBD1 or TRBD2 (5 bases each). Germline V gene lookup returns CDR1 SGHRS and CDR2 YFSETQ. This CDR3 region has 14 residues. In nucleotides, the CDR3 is TGCGCCAGCTTTGGGGGTTTTGGGGCCGACGTCCTGACTTTC. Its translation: CASFGGFGADVLTF.

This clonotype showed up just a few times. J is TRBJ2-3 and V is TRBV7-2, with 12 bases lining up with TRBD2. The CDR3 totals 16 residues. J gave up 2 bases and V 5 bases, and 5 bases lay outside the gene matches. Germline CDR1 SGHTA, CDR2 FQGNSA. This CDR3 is CASSIRLAGATDTQYF. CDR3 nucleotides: TGTGCCAGCAGCATCAGACTAGCGGGGGCCACAGATACGCAGTATTTT.

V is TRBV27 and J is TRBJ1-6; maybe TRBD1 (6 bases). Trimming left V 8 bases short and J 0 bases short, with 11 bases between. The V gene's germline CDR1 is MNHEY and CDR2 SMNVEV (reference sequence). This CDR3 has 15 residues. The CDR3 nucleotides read TGTGCCAGCCGGGGACACCTCTCCTATAATTCACCCCTCCACTTT. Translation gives CASRGHLSYNSPLHF.

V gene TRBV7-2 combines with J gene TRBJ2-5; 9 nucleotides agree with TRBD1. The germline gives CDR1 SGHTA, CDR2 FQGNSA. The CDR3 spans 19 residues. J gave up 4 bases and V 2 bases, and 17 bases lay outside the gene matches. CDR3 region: CASSLSRFPGQGSRETQYF. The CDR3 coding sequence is TGTGCCAGCAGCTTATCGCGCTTTCCTGGACAGGGGTCAAGAGAGACCCAGTACTTC.

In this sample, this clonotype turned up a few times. Here the CDR3 DNA reads TGCAGCGTTGTAGGGACGGAAAGCACAGATACGCAGTATTTT. Encoded protein: CSVVGTESTDTQYF. The rearrangement links TRBV29-1 to TRBJ2-3; D assignment may be TRBD1 or TRBD2 (5 bases each). CDR3 size: 14 residues. CDR1 is SQVTM and CDR2 is ANQGSEA in the germline V gene. Deletions cut 4 bases from V and 0 bases from J, with 11 bases between.

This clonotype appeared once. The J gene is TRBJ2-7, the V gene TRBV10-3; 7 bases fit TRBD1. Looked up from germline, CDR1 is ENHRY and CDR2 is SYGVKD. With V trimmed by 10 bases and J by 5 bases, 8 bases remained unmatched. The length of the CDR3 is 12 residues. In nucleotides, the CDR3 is TGTGCCACCTGGACAGGCTCGGACGAGCAGTACTTC. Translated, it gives CATWTGSDEQYF.

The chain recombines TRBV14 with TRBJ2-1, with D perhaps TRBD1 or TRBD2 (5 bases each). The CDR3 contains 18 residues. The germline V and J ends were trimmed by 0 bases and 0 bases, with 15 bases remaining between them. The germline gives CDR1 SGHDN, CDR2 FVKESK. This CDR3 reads CASSQDHGAGGSYNEQFF. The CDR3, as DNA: TGTGCCAGCAGCCAAGATCATGGGGCGGGCGGCTCCTACAATGAGCAGTTCTTC.

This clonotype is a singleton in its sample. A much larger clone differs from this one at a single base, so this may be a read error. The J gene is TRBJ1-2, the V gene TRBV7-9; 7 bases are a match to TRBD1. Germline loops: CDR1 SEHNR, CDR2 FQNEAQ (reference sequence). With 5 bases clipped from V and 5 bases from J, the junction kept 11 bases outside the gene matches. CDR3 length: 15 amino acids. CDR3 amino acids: CASSASSGQAYGYTF. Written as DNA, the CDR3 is TGTGCCAGCAGCGCATCATCCGGACAGGCTTATGGCTACACCTTC. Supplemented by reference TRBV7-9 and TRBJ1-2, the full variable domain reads DTGVSQNPRHKITKRGQNVTFRCDPISEHNRLYWYRQTLGQGPEFLTYFQNEAQLEKSRLLSDRFSAERPKGSFSTLEIQRTEQGDSAMYLCASSASSGQAYGYTFGSGTRLTVV.

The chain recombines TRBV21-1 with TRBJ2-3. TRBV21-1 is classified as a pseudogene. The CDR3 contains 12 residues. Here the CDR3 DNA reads TGTGCCAGCAGCATGCCCAGGCCTACGCAGTATTTT. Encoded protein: CASSMPRPTQYF.

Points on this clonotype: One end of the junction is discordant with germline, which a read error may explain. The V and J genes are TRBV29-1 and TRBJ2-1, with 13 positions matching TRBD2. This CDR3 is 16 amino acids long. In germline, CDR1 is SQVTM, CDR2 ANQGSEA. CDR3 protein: CSVEGTSGKGEDEQFF. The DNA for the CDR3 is TGCAGCGTGGAAGGGACTAGCGGGAAGGGAGAAGATGAGCAGTTCTTC.